The TCR beta chain described here comes from a study of T cell repertoires in cytomegalovirus infection. This clonotype came up once. Its antigen remains unidentified. Germline values: CDR1 ENHRY, CDR2 SYGVKD. The CDR3 loop spans 15 amino acids. Trimming took off 0 bases at V and 4 bases at J, with 13 bases between the two ends. TCRdb reanalysed the reads using MiXCR and keeps one entry per CDR3 protein. The sample consists of around 540,000 distinct CDR3 sequences, 33% of them appearing once. The receptor's source is a human donor in good health (CMV status not recorded). Some clones in this sample may be carry-over from other donors' samples. Specimen: cultured PBMCs, collected from culture after CMV antigen stimulation. J is TRBJ2-7 and V is TRBV10-3; possible D gene TRBD2, 6 bases. The DNA for the CDR3 is TGTGCCATCAGTGAGTCGGAGGGGATCTGGTACGAGCAGTACTTC. It translates to CAISESEGIWYEQYF.